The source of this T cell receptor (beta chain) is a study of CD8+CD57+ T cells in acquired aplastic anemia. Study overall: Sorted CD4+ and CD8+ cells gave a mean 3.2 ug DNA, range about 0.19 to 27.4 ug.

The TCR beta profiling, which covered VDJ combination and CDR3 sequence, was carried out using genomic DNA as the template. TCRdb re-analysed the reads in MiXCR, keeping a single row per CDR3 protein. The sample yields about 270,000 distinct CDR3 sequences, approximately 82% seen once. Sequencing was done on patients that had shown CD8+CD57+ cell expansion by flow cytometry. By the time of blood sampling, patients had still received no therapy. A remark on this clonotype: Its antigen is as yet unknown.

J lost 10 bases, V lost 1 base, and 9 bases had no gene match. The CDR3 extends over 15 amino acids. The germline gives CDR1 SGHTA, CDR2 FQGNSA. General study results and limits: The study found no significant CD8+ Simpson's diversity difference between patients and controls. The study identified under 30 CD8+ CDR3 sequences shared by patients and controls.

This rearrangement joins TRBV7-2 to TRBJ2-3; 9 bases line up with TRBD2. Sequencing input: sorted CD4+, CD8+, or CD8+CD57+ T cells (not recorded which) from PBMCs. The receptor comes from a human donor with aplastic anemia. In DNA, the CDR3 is TGTGCCAGCAGCTTAGTAGTGACTAGCGGAGCGCCGCAGTATTTT. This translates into CASSLVVTSGAPQYF.